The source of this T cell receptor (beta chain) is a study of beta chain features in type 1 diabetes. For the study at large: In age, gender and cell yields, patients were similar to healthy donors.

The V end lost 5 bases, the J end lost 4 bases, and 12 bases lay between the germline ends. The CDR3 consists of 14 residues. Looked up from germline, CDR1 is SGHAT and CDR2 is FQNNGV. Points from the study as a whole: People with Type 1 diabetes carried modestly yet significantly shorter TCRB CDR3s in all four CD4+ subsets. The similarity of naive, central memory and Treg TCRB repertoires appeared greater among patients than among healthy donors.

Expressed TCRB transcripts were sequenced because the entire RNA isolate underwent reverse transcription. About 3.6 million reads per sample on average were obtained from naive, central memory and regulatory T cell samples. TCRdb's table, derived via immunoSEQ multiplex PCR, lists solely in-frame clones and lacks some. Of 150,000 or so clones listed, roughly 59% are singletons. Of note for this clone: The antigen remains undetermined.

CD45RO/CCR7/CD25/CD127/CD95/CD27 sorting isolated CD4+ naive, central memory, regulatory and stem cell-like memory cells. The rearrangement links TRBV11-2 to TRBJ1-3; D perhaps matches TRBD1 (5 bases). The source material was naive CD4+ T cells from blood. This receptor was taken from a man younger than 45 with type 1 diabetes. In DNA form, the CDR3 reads TGTGCCAGCAGCCCCTCGGGGCCAGGAAACACCATATATTTT. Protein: CASSPSGPGNTIYF.